The clone carrying this TCR beta chain appeared a single time. Its target is unknown. There are 16 residues in the CDR3. Germline CDR1 ENHRY, CDR2 SYGVKD. V lost 0 bases and J 0 bases, leaving 12 bases between the germline ends. This record belongs to a study of cytomegalovirus exposure and HLA in healthy donors. Study-level points and caveats: V- and J-gene trimming of TCR beta was linked (in a later analysis) to a missense DCLRE1C variant. Across all donors, roughly uniform sequencing depth was an assumption of the presence/absence analyses.

It was with 60 Vbeta and 13 Jbeta primers that the PCR ran. The data were produced by immunoSEQ multiplex PCR, yet TCRdb's version contains in-frame clones alone and is incomplete. The data contain about 140,000 clones, 70% to 85% of them seen just once; the ten biggest clones take up 1.5% to 2%. The receptor was isolated from a woman aged 40 to 49 in good health and CMV-seronegative. Sequencing input: PBMCs. The chain carries TRBV10-3 and TRBJ2-7, with D maybe TRBD2 (6 bases). The CDR3 protein is CAISESRRGSSYEQYF. The CDR3 DNA reads as TGTGCCATCAGTGAGTCGAGGAGGGGAAGCTCCTACGAGCAGTACTTC.